These 13 T cell receptor beta chains were all obtained from the same sample, sequenced in a study of STAT5B mutations in CD4+ large granular lymphocyte leukemia. Sequencing was performed with immunoSEQ multiplex PCR; in TCRdb, only in-frame clones are kept and a portion is missing. The sample consists of around 35,000 clones, approximately 81% of them appearing once. The sequenced sample was CD4+ T cells from blood buffy coats. The source is a human donor in good health.

The chain employs TRBV5-4 and TRBJ1-1; D unclear. The germline gives CDR1 SGHNT, CDR2 YYREEE (reference sequence). The length of the CDR3 is 16 residues. V gave up 2 bases and J gave up 0 bases, with 14 bases separating them. The CDR3 reads CASSFGQAIMNTEAFF. CDR3 DNA: TGTGCCAGCAGCTTTGGTCAGGCGATCATGAACACTGAAGCTTTCTTT.

The V and J genes are TRBV7-2 and TRBJ1-3, with a tentative D call TRBD1 (5 bases). CDR3 length: 14 residues. V was clipped by 2 bases and J by 7 bases, with 12 bases between them. Per germline, CDR1 SGHTA and CDR2 FQGNSA. DNA for the CDR3: TGTGCCAGCAGCTTACTACAGGCCCTCAACACCATATATTTT. This gives the protein CASSLLQALNTIYF.

The chain uses TRBV11-3 and TRBJ2-7; a weak D match, TRBD1 (5 bases). The CDR3 spans 14 residues. The V gene's germline CDR1 is SGHNT and CDR2 YENEEA. V lost 5 bases to trimming and J lost 2 bases, with 13 bases between them. For the CDR3, the DNA is TGTGCCAGCAGCGCAAACAGGCCTCCCTACGAGCAGTACTTC. Its translation: CASSANRPPYEQYF.

The chain carries TRBV7-2 and TRBJ2-7; a weak D match, TRBD1 (5 bases). V dropped 2 bases and J dropped 5 bases, with 13 bases sitting between them. Germline-derived CDR1 and CDR2 are SGHTA and FQGNSA. The CDR3 spans 14 residues. The CDR3 DNA reads as TGTGCCAGCAGCTTACAAACAGGTTTCCACGAGCAGTACTTC. This encodes CASSLQTGFHEQYF.

The V gene is TRBV4-1, the J gene TRBJ2-7, with D tentatively TRBD1 (6 bases). V lost 1 base to trimming and J lost 0 bases, with 22 bases between them. The germline V gene encodes CDR1 MGHRA and CDR2 YSYEKL. The CDR3 spans 19 residues. The DNA for the CDR3 is TGCGCCAGCAGCCAAGGGGACCTCAACAGGGCCTACGGCTCCTACGAGCAGTACTTC. Amino acid sequence: CASSQGDLNRAYGSYEQYF.

The chain is built from TRBV5-6 and TRBJ1-2, with 10 nucleotides matching TRBD1. The CDR3 contains 15 residues. Germline-derived CDR1 and CDR2 are SGHDT and YYEEEE. Losses at the gene ends were 4 bases for V and 2 bases for J; bases not matched to a gene: 5. The CDR3 sequence is CASSRGQGRNYGYTF. The CDR3 DNA sequence: TGTGCCAGCAGCCGGGGACAGGGGAGGAACTATGGCTACACCTTC.

This clone was recorded once. The chain links TRBV9 to TRBJ2-3, with D possibly being TRBD2 (7 bases). V lost 0 bases and J lost 7, with 18 bases in between. Germline CDR1 is SGDLS and CDR2 is YYNGEE. The length of the CDR3 is 16 residues. This CDR3 is CASSVGAGATLHTQYF. The CDR3 nucleotides read TGTGCCAGCAGCGTAGGTGCGGGGGCGACTTTGCATACGCAGTATTTT.

This sequence joins TRBV7-2 and TRBJ2-3, with 11 bases matching TRBD2. Germline CDR1 reads SGHTA; CDR2 reads FQGNSA. The V segment lost 4 bases and the J segment 4 bases; nucleotides outside the gene matches: 7. The CDR3 has 16 residues. The CDR3 protein is CASSYKLAGDADTQYF. Here the CDR3 DNA reads TGTGCCAGCAGCTACAAACTAGCGGGAGACGCAGATACGCAGTATTTT. Using reference TRBV7-2 and TRBJ2-3 for the parts outside the CDR3, the full variable domain is GAGVSQSPSNKVTEKGKDVELRCDPISGHTALYWYRQSLGQGLEFLIYFQGNSAPDKSGLPSDRFSAERTGGSVSTLTIQRTQQEDSAVYLCASSYKLAGDADTQYFGPGTRLTVL.

The chain is built from TRBV5-1 and TRBJ1-6; D perhaps matches TRBD1 (6 bases). Germline CDR1 and CDR2: SGHRS and YFSETQ. Trimming removed 2 bases from V and 7 bases from J, with 10 bases in between. The CDR3 runs 14 residues. The CDR3 nucleotides read TGCGCCAGCAGCTTCAGGCAGGGGAATTCACCCCTCCACTTT. It codes for CASSFRQGNSPLHF. Supplemented by reference TRBV5-1 and TRBJ1-6, the full variable domain reads KAGVTQTPRYLIKTRGQQVTLSCSPISGHRSVSWYQQTPGQGLQFLFEYFSETQRNKGNFPGRFSGRQFSNSRSEMNVSTLELGDSALYLCASSFRQGNSPLHFGNGTRLTVT.

DNA of the CDR3: TGTGCCAGTAGTACCTTGGGGCGGGGGAACACCGGGGAGCTGTTTTTT. Its translation is CASSTLGRGNTGELFF. The chain carries TRBV19 and TRBJ2-2, with TRBD2 as a possible D gene (6 bases). V lost 4 bases and J 1 base, leaving 13 bases between the germline ends. CDR3 length: 16 residues. CDR1 and CDR2 from the germline V gene are LNHDA and SQIVND (reference sequence).

The chain has TRBV27 and TRBJ1-2; TRBD1 is a possible D gene (6 bases). CDR1 and CDR2 (germline): MNHEY, SMNVEV (reference sequence). The CDR3 spans 16 residues. V gave up 6 bases and J gave up 3 bases, with 20 bases separating them. CDR3 residues: CASSRSTGGGHYGYTF. The CDR3 nucleotides read TGTGCCAGCAGCCGCAGTACAGGAGGGGGGCACTATGGCTACACCTTC.

The gene calls are TRBV5-1 and TRBJ2-2; 8 bases fit TRBD2. Germline trimming cut 3 bases from V and 1 base from J; bases unmatched to any gene: 2. CDR1 SGHRS and CDR2 YFSETQ come from the germline V gene. The CDR3 sequence is 15 residues long. Written as DNA, the CDR3 is TGCGCCAGCAGCTCGGGGGGGCGGAACACCGGGGAGCTGTTTTTT. As protein: CASSSGGRNTGELFF.

V and J are TRBV15 and TRBJ1-2, with D tentatively TRBD1 (5 bases). Per germline, CDR1 LNHNV and CDR2 YYDKDF (reference sequence). V was trimmed by 3 bases and J by 5 bases, leaving 13 bases between them. This CDR3 comprises 14 residues. The CDR3 nucleotides read TGTGCCACCAGCAGCCAGGGAGGATTTTATGGCTACACCTTC. It is translated as CATSSQGGFYGYTF.